This record looks at one TCR beta chain sequence and its context. The junction had 3 bases not matched to a gene; V was cut back by 3 bases and J by 0 bases. The germline CDR1 and CDR2 sequences are MGHDK and SYGVNS. There are 15 residues in the CDR3. These data originate in a study of blood T cell repertoires in COVID-19. The overall study: Material from acute and convalescent COVID-19 was sourced from the United States, Italy and Spain. PBMCs, B-cell-depleted T cells, or T cells provided the cDNA or gDNA that made up the material.

Data came from immunoSEQ multiplex PCR; TCRdb stores just in-frame clones and leaves some out. The data show 270,000 or so clones, approximately 86% seen once. The sequence was obtained from a woman younger than 30 who had recovered from COVID-19. The chain has TRBV25-1 and TRBJ1-2, with 8 bases matching TRBD1. Sequencing was carried out using PBMCs or T cells enriched from blood (not recorded which). This CDR3 reads CASSDRTGTNYGYTF. The CDR3 bases are TGTGCCAGCAGTGATCGGACAGGGACTAACTATGGCTACACCTTC.